These 28 T cell receptor beta chains were sequenced from one sample in a study of CD8 T cells in Susac syndrome. RNA was extracted with the RNeasy kit, and a quantity of roughly 0.5 to 1 ug was reverse transcribed using random hexamers. TCRdb analysed the immunoSEQ multiplex PCR reads with MiXCR anew, one entry per CDR3 protein. This table holds about 110,000 distinct CDR3 sequences, approximately 94% found once. Sequencing was performed on CD8+ T cells from PBMCs. These receptors all stem from a human donor with Susac syndrome.

The gene calls are TRBV7-9 and TRBJ2-1, with D perhaps TRBD1 (5 bases). Trimming took 5 bases from V and 3 from J, leaving 23 bases between them. Germline-derived CDR1 and CDR2 are SEHNR and FQNEAQ (reference sequence). This CDR3 has 18 amino acids. The CDR3 spells CASSLGRLGAAVYNEQFF. The CDR3 DNA is TGTGCCAGCAGCCTAGGGCGGTTAGGGGCGGCGGTCTACAATGAGCAGTTCTTC.

This sequence joins TRBV12-3 or TRBV12-4 and TRBJ1-2; D is unclear. This CDR3 has 16 amino acids. Trimming shortened V by 5 bases and J by 6 bases, and 22 bases separated the two germline ends. CDR3 nucleotides: TGTGCCAGCAGTACCTCTCGACCTCCTTGGGAGGATGGCTACACCTTC. Its protein is CASSTSRPPWEDGYTF.

This rearrangement joins TRBV2 to TRBJ1-1, with 7 bases identical to TRBD1. In germline, CDR1 is SNHLY, CDR2 FYNNEI. V shed 10 bases and J 0 bases; nucleotides not matched to a gene: 5. This CDR3 is built from 13 residues. This CDR3 reads CATRDSLNTEAFF. In DNA form, the CDR3 reads TGTGCCACCAGGGACAGCCTGAACACTGAAGCTTTCTTT.

This clonotype was picked up one time. The J gene is TRBJ1-2, the V gene TRBV29-1; a possible D gene is TRBD1 (6 bases). V gave up 0 bases and J gave up 4 bases, with 12 bases separating them. The CDR3 extends over 14 amino acids. Germline-derived CDR1 and CDR2 are SQVTM and ANQGSEA. CDR3 loop: CSVEDRNRAYGYTF. The CDR3 DNA follows: TGCAGCGTTGAAGATCGGAACAGGGCCTATGGCTACACCTTC.

This chain joins TRBV27 and TRBJ1-5, with no clear D. Germline assignment: CDR1 MNHEY and CDR2 SMNVEV (reference sequence). V gave up 0 bases and J gave up 7 bases, with 7 bases separating them. The CDR3 covers 13 residues. CDR3 residues: CASSLSWNQPQHF. The CDR3 DNA reads TGTGCCAGCAGTTTATCGTGGAACCAGCCCCAGCATTTT.

This clonotype was seen once. The V and J genes are TRBV4-1 and TRBJ1-6, with TRBD1 as a possible D gene (5 bases). Trimming removed 2 bases at V and 5 bases at J, with 16 bases between. The CDR3 is 17 residues long. From germline, CDR1 is MGHRA and CDR2 YSYEKL. The CDR3 DNA is TGCGCCAGCAGCCAAACCCCAGGGCAGTACGATAATTCACCCCTCCACTTT. Amino acids: CASSQTPGQYDNSPLHF.

This chain links TRBV6-1 with TRBJ1-5; 7 bases are shared with TRBD1. Per germline, CDR1 MNHNS and CDR2 SASEGT. CDR3 length: 15 residues. Unmatched junction bases numbered 7, after V lost 1 base and J lost 7 bases. Here the CDR3 reads CASSEEGALEQPQHF. CDR3 bases: TGTGCCAGCAGTGAAGAGGGGGCGCTGGAACAGCCCCAGCATTTT.

The chain joins TRBV5-4 to TRBJ2-1; a possible D gene is TRBD2 (5 bases). The CDR3 totals 12 residues. Trimming cost V 2 bases and J 10 bases, with 10 bases left between them. The germline CDR1 and CDR2 sequences are SGHNT and YYREEE (reference sequence). CDR3 region: CASSFLPGEQFF. The CDR3 nucleotides are TGTGCCAGCAGCTTCCTCCCGGGGGAGCAGTTCTTC. Full variable domain (outside the CDR3, taken from reference TRBV5-4 and TRBJ2-1): ETGVTQSPTHLIKTRGQQVTLRCSSQSGHNTVSWYQQALGQGPQFIFQYYREEENGRGNFPPRFSGLQFPNYSSELNVNALELDDSALYLCASSFLPGEQFFGPGTRLTVL.

The rearrangement joins TRBV12-3 or TRBV12-4 to TRBJ2-2; D call uncertain. The CDR3 is 15 amino acids. V lost 0 bases and J 0 bases, leaving 5 bases between the germline ends. Here the CDR3 reads CASSLADPNTGELFF. CDR3 DNA: TGTGCCAGCAGTTTAGCCGACCCGAACACCGGGGAGCTGTTTTTT.

The V and J genes are TRBV20-1 and TRBJ2-5, with TRBD2 identical over 10 bases. Germline-derived CDR1 and CDR2 are DFQATT and SNEGSKA (reference sequence). This CDR3 is 18 amino acids long. Trimming removed 0 bases from V and 3 bases from J; junction bases left unmatched: 13. For the CDR3, the DNA is TGCAGTGCTAGAGATTCCGGCCTAGCGGGGGAGGAGGAAGAGACCCAGTACTTC. This encodes CSARDSGLAGEEEETQYF.

The rearrangement uses TRBV11-2 and TRBJ2-1, with 11 bases lining up with TRBD2. V lost 8 bases, J lost 7 bases, and 4 bases stayed unmatched. The CDR3 totals 13 residues. Germline V gives CDR1 SGHAT, CDR2 FQNNGV. This CDR3 is CASLAGGTNEQFF. The CDR3 bases are TGTGCCAGCTTAGCGGGGGGGACGAATGAGCAGTTCTTC.

The chain employs TRBV1 and TRBJ2-5; TRBD1 is the table's D call and was not checked against the DNA. TRBV1 is flagged as a pseudogene. This CDR3 has 17 residues. This CDR3 is CTSSQGGWRPPPETQYF. Written as DNA, the CDR3 is TGCACCAGCAGCCAAGGGGGGTGGCGGCCCCCCCCCGAGACCCAGTACTTC.

This chain joins TRBV6-2 or TRBV6-3 and TRBJ2-1, with D perhaps matching TRBD2 (6 bases). There are 16 residues in the CDR3. Looked up from germline, CDR1 is MNHEY and CDR2 is SVGEGT. Trimming stripped 6 bases from V and 2 bases from J, with 17 bases between. The CDR3 sequence is CASSFGGGFPYNEQFF. The CDR3 DNA reads TGTGCCAGCAGCTTCGGTGGGGGGTTTCCCTACAATGAGCAGTTCTTC.

The V and J genes are TRBV2 and TRBJ2-7; 7 bases are shared with TRBD1. This CDR3 has 13 amino acids. Germline V gives CDR1 SNHLY, CDR2 FYNNEI. V shed 7 bases, J shed 5 bases, and the junction held 8 bases outside the gene matches. The CDR3 here is CASMTGQVNEQYF. As DNA, the CDR3 is TGTGCCAGCATGACCGGACAGGTTAACGAGCAGTACTTC.

The CDR3 loop reads CASGEPGQSNQPQHF. For the CDR3, the DNA is TGTGCCAGCGGTGAACCGGGACAGAGCAATCAGCCCCAGCATTTT. This sequence joins TRBV4-2 and TRBJ1-5; 7 positions agree with TRBD1. The junction had 8 bases not matched to a gene; V was cut back by 8 bases and J by 1 base. The germline V gene encodes CDR1 LGHNA and CDR2 YNFKEQ. CDR3 size: 15 residues.

This clonotype was picked up one time. The chain carries TRBV6-6 and TRBJ2-2; D is ambiguous. From germline, CDR1 is MNHNY and CDR2 SVGAGI (reference sequence). There are 12 residues in the CDR3. The V and J ends lost 8 bases and 0 bases respectively, with 4 bases between them. CDR3 amino acids: CASAPNTGELFF. CDR3 DNA: TGTGCCAGCGCTCCGAACACCGGGGAGCTGTTTTTT.

This chain links TRBV2 with TRBJ2-7; weak D call: TRBD1 (6 bases). Germline assignment: CDR1 SNHLY and CDR2 FYNNEI. This CDR3 is 11 amino acids long. Trimming took off 11 bases at V and 5 bases at J, with 13 bases between the two ends. The CDR3 DNA is TGTGCCGCCACACAGGGTGACGAGCAGTACTTC. Translation: CAATQGDEQYF.

This chain joins TRBV20-1 and TRBJ1-3; D unclear. V dropped 1 base and J dropped 4 bases, with 2 bases sitting between them. CDR1 is DFQATT and CDR2 is SNEGSKA in the germline V gene (reference sequence). The CDR3 spans 11 residues. CDR3 coding DNA: TGCAGTGCTAGAGTGGGAAACACCATATATTTT. Its protein product is CSARVGNTIYF.

V gene TRBV7-8 combines with J gene TRBJ2-1; 7 bases are shared with TRBD1. Per the germline V gene, CDR1 is SGHVS and CDR2 is FQNEAQ. This CDR3 comprises 14 residues. With 3 bases clipped from V and 4 bases from J, the junction kept 3 bases outside the gene matches. CDR3: CASSFPQGYNEQFF. CDR3 DNA: TGTGCCAGCAGCTTCCCACAGGGGTACAATGAGCAGTTCTTC.

The chain uses TRBV19 and TRBJ2-3; possibly TRBD1 or TRBD2 for D (5 bases each). This CDR3 is built from 14 residues. Germline V CDR1 and CDR2: LNHDA, SQIVND (reference sequence). Trimming took off 7 bases at V and 5 bases at J, with 16 bases between the two ends. CDR3 residues: CASKDMEDRDTQYF. The DNA for the CDR3 is TGTGCCAGTAAGGACATGGAGGACCGAGATACGCAGTATTTT.

This sequence joins TRBV6-1 and TRBJ2-7; TRBD1 matches 7 bases. The length of the CDR3 is 13 residues. J gave up 2 bases and V 8 bases, and 6 bases lay outside the gene matches. The germline CDR1 and CDR2 sequences are MNHNS and SASEGT. CDR3: CASGGQLTYEQYF. CDR3 DNA: TGTGCCAGCGGGGGACAGTTAACCTACGAGCAGTACTTC.

This clonotype has a single count. The rearrangement uses TRBV15 and TRBJ1-1; D gene unclear. CDR1 and CDR2 (germline): LNHNV, YYDKDF (reference sequence). The CDR3 sequence is 15 residues long. The V end lost 0 bases, the J end lost 1 base, and 9 bases lay between the germline ends. The CDR3 bases are TGTGCCACCAGCAGAGATCGTGAAGGGAACACTGAAGCTTTCTTT. It codes for CATSRDREGNTEAFF.

This chain joins TRBV29-1 and TRBJ2-7; weak D call: TRBD2 (5 bases). Germline CDR1 and CDR2: SQVTM and ANQGSEA. CDR3 length equals 12 residues. V shed 3 bases and J shed 6 bases, with 12 bases lying between them. Here the CDR3 reads CSVDEGMGEQYF. Here the CDR3 DNA reads TGCAGCGTTGACGAGGGAATGGGCGAGCAGTACTTC.

The rearrangement links TRBV7-8 to TRBJ2-5, with D hard to call. Germline V lookup: CDR1 SGHVS, CDR2 FQNEAQ. V was cut by 1 base and J by 5 bases, with 8 bases left in between. This CDR3 has 13 residues. The CDR3, as DNA: TGTGCCAGCAGCTTAGGCAGTTGGGAGACCCAGTACTTC. As protein: CASSLGSWETQYF.

This rearrangement joins TRBV6-1 to TRBJ2-4, with D perhaps TRBD1 or TRBD2 (6 bases each). Trimming stripped 5 bases from V and 7 bases from J, with 21 bases between. This CDR3 comprises 16 residues. Looked up from germline, CDR1 is MNHNS and CDR2 is SASEGT. The CDR3 DNA reads TGTGCCAGCAGTCCCAGGGGAGGCGGGGTGGCGAACATTCAGTACTTC. This translates into CASSPRGGGVANIQYF.

The V call is TRBV29-1, the J call TRBJ2-7; 10 bases match TRBD1. Unmatched junction bases numbered 20, after V lost 6 bases and J lost 9 bases. Germline assignment: CDR1 SQVTM and CDR2 ANQGSEA. This CDR3 region has 16 residues. CDR3 in amino acids: CSVVPGQGPPSDGQYF. Here the CDR3 DNA reads TGCAGCGTCGTTCCGGGACAGGGGCCTCCCTCGGACGGGCAGTACTTC.

The chain carries TRBV20-1 and TRBJ2-5, with D maybe TRBD2 (6 bases). Trimming stripped 0 bases from V and 7 bases from J, with 18 bases between. The V gene's germline CDR1 is DFQATT and CDR2 SNEGSKA (reference sequence). The CDR3 extends over 15 amino acids. The CDR3 sequence is CSARDLGGGGRTQYF. DNA for the CDR3: TGCAGTGCTAGAGATTTGGGGGGTGGCGGGCGGACCCAGTACTTC.

The CDR3 protein is CASSLDRMYNEQFF. For the CDR3, the DNA is TGTGCCAGCAGCTTGGACCGGATGTACAATGAGCAGTTCTTC. The chain recombines TRBV5-6 with TRBJ2-1; D remains ambiguous. The CDR3 is made up of 14 amino acids. Per the germline V gene, CDR1 is SGHDT and CDR2 is YYEEEE. V lost 0 bases and J 4 bases, leaving 8 bases between the germline ends.